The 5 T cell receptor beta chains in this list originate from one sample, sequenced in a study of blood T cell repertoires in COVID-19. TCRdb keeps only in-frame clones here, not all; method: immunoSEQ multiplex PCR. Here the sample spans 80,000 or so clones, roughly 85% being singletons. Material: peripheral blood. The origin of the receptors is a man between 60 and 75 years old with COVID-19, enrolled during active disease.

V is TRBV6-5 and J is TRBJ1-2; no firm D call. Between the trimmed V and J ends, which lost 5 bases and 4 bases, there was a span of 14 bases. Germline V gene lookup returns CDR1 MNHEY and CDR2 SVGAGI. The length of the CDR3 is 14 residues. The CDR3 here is CASSRETGTYGYTF. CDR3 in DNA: TGTGCCAGCAGTCGAGAGACTGGAACCTATGGCTACACCTTC.

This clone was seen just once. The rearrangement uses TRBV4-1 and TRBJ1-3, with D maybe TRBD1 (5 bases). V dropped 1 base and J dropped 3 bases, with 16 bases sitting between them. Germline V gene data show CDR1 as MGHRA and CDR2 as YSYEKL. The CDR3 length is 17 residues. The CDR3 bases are TGCGCCAGCAGCCAAGGTGTGGGTGGGGCAGTTGGAAACACCATATATTTT. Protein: CASSQGVGGAVGNTIYF.

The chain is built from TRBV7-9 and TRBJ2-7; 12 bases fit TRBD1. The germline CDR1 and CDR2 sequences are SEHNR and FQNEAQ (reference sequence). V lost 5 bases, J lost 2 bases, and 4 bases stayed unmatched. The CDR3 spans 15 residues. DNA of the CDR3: TGTGCCAGCAGCCAGGGACAGGGGGCCACCTACGAGCAGTACTTC. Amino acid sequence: CASSQGQGATYEQYF.

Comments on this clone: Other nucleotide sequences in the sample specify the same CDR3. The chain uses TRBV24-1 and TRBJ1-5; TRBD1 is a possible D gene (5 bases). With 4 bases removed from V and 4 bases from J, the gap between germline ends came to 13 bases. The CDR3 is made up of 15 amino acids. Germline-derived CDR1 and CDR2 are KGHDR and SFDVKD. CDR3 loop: CATSDPGTPNQPQHF. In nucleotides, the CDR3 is TGTGCCACCAGTGACCCCGGGACTCCGAATCAGCCCCAGCATTTT.

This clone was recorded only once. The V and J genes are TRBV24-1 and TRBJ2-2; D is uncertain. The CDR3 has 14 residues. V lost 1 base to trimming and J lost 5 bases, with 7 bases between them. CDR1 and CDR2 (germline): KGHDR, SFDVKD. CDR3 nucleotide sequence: TGTGCCACCAGTGATTTAGACGGGACCGGGGAGCTGTTTTTT. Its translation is CATSDLDGTGELFF.